This T cell receptor beta chain was retrieved from a study of beta chain features in type 1 diabetes. Study-level points and caveats: Within each of all four CD4+ subsets, Type 1 diabetes patients had TCRB CDR3s that were moderately but significantly shorter. With patients and controls alike, PCR might favor shorter templates to an equal degree. Patients with type 1 diabetes carried fewer insertions and had more deletions at their VDJ junctions.

Expressed TCRB transcripts were sequenced after all isolated RNA was converted to cDNA. The data were produced by immunoSEQ multiplex PCR, yet TCRdb's version contains in-frame clones alone and is incomplete. Of hundreds of thousands of clones listed, over 12% were seen once; the top ten hold less than 0.04%. A single heparinised draw of approximately 100 mL on average was taken per donor. Every sorted population was more than 98% pure. The sample holds a few counts of this clone. Its antigen is not known. The sequence derives from a man between 18 and 29 years old with type 1 diabetes. Sequenced: naive CD4+ T cells from blood.

CDR3 loop: CAWSPGDRMNTEAFF. In DNA, the CDR3 is TGTGCCTGGAGTCCCGGGGACAGGATGAACACTGAAGCTTTCTTT. The chain couples TRBV30 to TRBJ1-1; TRBD1 aligns across 8 bases. The CDR3 is 15 residues long. Unmatched junction bases numbered 5, after V lost 2 bases and J lost 0 bases. CDR1 and CDR2 from the germline V gene are GTSNPN and SVGIG (reference sequence).